The rows below give T cell receptor beta chains drawn from one sample of a study of immune cell composition in non-small cell lung cancer. Some clones are missing from TCRdb's copy, which holds only in-frame ones; the method was immunoSEQ multiplex PCR. The table lists more than 7,000 clones, 68% of them singletons, with 8.2% in the top ten. Sequenced material: lung tumor tissue. These receptors all stem from a human donor with non-small cell lung cancer. Each CDR3 is given without its conserved first and last residue. The D gene is left open where the match is weak.

v_call d_call cdr3_aa
TRBV7-9 - ASSSGLQGNQPQH
TRBV5-8 - ASSLLTADQEQY
TRBV19 - ASTPSRRVHGSPLH
TRBV5-1 - ASSLGRDKTQY
TRBV11-2 TRBD2 ASSLDRLAANTGELF
TRBV4-1 - ASSHSWGRGDTGELF
TRBV5-4 - ASSFGRGETQY
TRBV7-6 - ASSPGVDTIY
TRBV11-2 - ASSRDTNTGELF
TRBV7-9 TRBD1 ASSPDRDYGYT
TRBV9 TRBD1 ASNPTGGIYGYT
TRBV14 TRBD1 ASSQGGGRGSYEQY
TRBV28 - AGAVNTGELF
TRBV7-3 TRBD2 ASSSSAGGYTGELF
TRBV18 - ASSPPAGLAYNEQF
TRBV30 - AWSGAAYEQY
TRBV2 TRBD1 ASSQGGQGGKTGELF
TRBV19 TRBD2 ASSEAGGARDTQY
TRBV5-5 TRBD1 ASSLVWDSYTEAF
TRBV5-4 - ASSSGGGYT
TRBV25-1 TRBD1 ASSEGGGQGNTIY
TRBV19 TRBD1 ASSASGGSDTQY
TRBV2 - ASGRDSNQPQH
TRBV29-1 - SVERGVGGYT
TRBV5-1 - ASSLYPGNTEAF
TRBV13 TRBD2 ASSQRGTSGVSGQETQY
TRBV7-3 - ASSLGVGAAEAF
TRBV6-4 - ASSGTLTVNNQPQH
TRBV2 - ASSVVRNYEQY
TRBV28 TRBD1 ASSSKGAEGEKLF
TRBV5-1 TRBD1 ASSWDRAYNSPLH
TRBV7-3 TRBD2 ASSPSGGRTEQF
TRBV6-1 TRBD1 ASRGSWTGHETQY
TRBV6-1 - ASSDGWRVYEQY
TRBV28 TRBD1 ASSLGAGGADGYT
TRBV11-2 - ASSPENYNSPLH
TRBV18 - ASSPPLPAGNTIY
TRBV28 TRBD1 ASSLNRGLDNEQF
TRBV28 - ASSEAGTQTYEQY
TRBV6-5 - ASSYSRRGLENEQF
TRBV4-2 - ASSQDLRRGRLVNTEAF
TRBV7-8 - ASSSVGGPAGPQH
TRBV2 - ASSEGQPKNSPLH
TRBV6-5 TRBD2 ASSYPREGSYEQY
TRBV29-1 - SVAYSSEQF
TRBV7-9 - ASSSGQGTYRLAQY
TRBV29-1 TRBD1 SVEVGTGTEAF
TRBV7-9 - ASSRPFGRAWGYT
TRBV2 TRBD2 ASSRLAGGDEQF
TRBV10-1 TRBD1 ASSSAGTGVFYTGELF